This TCR beta chain emerged from a study of shared clonotypes between healthy human individuals. Study results and caveats: Sequencing of the sorted subsets was shown by rarefaction to be incomplete despite large depth.

For every subset, genomic DNA was evenly distributed across several immunoSEQ plates. The table came from immunoSEQ multiplex PCR; TCRdb's copy has only in-frame clones and leaves some out. The table records around 2,000,000 clones, about 95% of them present only once. Note on this clone: Antigen specificity is unknown.

The naive CD8 subset, CD45RO-negative cells positively selected for CCR7, excluded terminally differentiated effector memory CD45RA+ cells. The sequenced material came from naive CD8+ T cells sorted from blood. This TCR was sampled from a young man in good health.

The CDR3 DNA follows: TGTGCCAGTAGTATTTTGGGGATCACAGATACGCAGTATTTT. Its translation: CASSILGITDTQYF. V usage is TRBV19 and J usage is TRBJ2-3; D remains ambiguous. Looked up from germline, CDR1 is LNHDA and CDR2 is SQIVND (reference sequence). CDR3 size: 14 residues. The germline V and J ends were trimmed by 3 bases and 2 bases, with 9 bases remaining between them.